The clone carrying this T cell receptor beta chain was recorded at least ten times. The length of the CDR3 is 14 residues. Deletions cut 6 bases from V and 6 bases from J, with 15 bases between. The data are from a study of CD8 T cells in ankylosing spondylitis. Quantitative 5'-RACE was performed with molecular barcodes, and it yielded the TCR beta libraries. TCRdb re-derived calls from the 5' RACE reads in MiXCR, one entry per CDR3 protein. The sample carries about 240,000 distinct CDR3 sequences, around 9.2% recorded once. The source of this sequence is a male donor with ankylosing spondylitis or in good health (not recorded which). The J gene is TRBJ2-1, the V gene TRBV12-3 or TRBV12-4; D is unresolved. Sequenced material: blood, either unsorted or a sorted T cell fraction (not recorded which). The CDR3 nucleotides read TGTGCCAGCAGCCTAGACTCGGTGGTCAATGAGCAGTTCTTC. This encodes CASSLDSVVNEQFF.